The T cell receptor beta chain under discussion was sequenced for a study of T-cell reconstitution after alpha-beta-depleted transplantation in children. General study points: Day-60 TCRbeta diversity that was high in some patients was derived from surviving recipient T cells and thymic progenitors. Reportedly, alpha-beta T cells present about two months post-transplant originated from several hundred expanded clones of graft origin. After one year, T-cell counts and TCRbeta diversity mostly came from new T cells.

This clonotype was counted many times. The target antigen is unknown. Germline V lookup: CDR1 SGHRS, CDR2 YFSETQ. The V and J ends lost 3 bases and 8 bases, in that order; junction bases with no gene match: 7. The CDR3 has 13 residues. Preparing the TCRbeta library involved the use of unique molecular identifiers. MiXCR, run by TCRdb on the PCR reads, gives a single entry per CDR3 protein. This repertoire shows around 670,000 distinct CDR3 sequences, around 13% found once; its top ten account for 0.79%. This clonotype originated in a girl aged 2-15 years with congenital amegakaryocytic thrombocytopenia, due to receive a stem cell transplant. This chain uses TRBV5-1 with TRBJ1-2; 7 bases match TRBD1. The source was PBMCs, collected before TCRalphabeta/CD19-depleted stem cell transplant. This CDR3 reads CASSSLTGSGYTF. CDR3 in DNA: TGCGCCAGCAGCTCATTGACAGGGAGCGGCTACACCTTC. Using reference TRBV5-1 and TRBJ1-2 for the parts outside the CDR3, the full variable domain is KAGVTQTPRYLIKTRGQQVTLSCSPISGHRSVSWYQQTPGQGLQFLFEYFSETQRNKGNFPGRFSGRQFSNSRSEMNVSTLELGDSALYLCASSSLTGSGYTFGSGTRLTVV.